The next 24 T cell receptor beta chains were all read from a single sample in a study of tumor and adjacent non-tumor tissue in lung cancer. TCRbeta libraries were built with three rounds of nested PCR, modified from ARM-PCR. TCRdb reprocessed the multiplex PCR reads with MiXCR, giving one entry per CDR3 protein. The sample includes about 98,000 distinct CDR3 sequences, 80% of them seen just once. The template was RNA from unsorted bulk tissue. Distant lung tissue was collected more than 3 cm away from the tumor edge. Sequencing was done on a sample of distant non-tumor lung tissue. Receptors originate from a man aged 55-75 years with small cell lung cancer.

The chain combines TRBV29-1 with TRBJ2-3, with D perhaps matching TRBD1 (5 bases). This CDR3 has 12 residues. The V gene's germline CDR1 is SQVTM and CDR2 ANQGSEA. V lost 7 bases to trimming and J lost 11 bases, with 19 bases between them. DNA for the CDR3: TGCAGCGAAACATCATGCACAGGTATGCAGTATTTT. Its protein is CSETSCTGMQYF.

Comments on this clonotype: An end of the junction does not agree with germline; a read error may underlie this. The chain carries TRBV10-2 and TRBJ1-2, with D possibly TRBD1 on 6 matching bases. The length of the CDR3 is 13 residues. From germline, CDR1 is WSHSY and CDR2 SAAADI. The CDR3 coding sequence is TGCGCCAGTAGTGACTCAAGGGGGTTTGGCTACACCTTC. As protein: CASSDSRGFGYTF.

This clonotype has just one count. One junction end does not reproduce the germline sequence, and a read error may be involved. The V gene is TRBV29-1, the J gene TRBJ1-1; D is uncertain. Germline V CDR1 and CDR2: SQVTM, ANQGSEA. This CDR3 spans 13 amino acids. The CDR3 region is CSVAEAGWSEVFF. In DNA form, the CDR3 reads TGCAGCGTTGCGGAAGCCGGATGGTCGGAAGTTTTCTTT.

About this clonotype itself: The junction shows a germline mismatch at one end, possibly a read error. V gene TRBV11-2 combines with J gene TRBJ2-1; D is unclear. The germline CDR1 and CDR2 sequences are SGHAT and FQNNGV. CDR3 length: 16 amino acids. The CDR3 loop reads CASSLRANSSYYEHFF. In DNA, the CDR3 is TGTGCCAGCAGCCTTAGGGCGAATAGCTCCTACTATGAGCACTTCTTC.

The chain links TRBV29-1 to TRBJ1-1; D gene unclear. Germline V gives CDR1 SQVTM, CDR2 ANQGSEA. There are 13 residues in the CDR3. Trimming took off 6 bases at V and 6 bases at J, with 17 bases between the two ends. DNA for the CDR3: TGCAGCGTCAAAGGACCCATGTACTCTGAAGCTTTCTTT. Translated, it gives CSVKGPMYSEAFF.

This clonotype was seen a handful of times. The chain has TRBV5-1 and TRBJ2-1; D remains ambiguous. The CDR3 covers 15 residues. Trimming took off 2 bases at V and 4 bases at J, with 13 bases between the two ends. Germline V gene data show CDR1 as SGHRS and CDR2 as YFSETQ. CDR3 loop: CASSLGSVGYNEQFF. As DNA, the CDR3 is TGCGCCAGCAGCTTAGGAAGTGTGGGGTACAATGAGCAGTTCTTC.

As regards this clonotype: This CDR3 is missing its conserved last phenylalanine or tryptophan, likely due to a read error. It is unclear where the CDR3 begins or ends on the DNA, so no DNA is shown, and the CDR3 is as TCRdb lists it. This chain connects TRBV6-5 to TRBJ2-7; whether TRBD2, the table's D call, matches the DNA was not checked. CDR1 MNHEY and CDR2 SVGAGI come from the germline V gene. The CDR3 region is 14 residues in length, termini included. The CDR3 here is CASSSEDSSYEQYI.

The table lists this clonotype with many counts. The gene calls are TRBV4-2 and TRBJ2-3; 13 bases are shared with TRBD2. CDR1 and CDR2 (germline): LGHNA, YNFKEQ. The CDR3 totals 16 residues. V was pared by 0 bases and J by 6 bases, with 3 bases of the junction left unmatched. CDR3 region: CASSQDRTSGSDTQYF. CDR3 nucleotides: TGTGCCAGCAGCCAAGATAGGACTAGCGGGAGCGATACGCAGTATTTT.

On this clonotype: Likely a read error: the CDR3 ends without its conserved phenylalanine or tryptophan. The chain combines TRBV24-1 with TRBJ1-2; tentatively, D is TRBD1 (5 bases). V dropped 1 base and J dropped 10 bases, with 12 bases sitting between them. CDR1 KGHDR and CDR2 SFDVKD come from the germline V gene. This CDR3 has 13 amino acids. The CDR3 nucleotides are TGTGCCACCAGTGATTTCCAGGGATCGGACTACACCTCC. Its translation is CATSDFQGSDYTS.

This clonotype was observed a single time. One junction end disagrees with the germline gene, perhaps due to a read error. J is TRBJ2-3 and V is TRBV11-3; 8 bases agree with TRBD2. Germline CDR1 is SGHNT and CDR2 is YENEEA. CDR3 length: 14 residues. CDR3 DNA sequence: TGTGTCAGCAGGCCGCGGGAGGAGAGGGATACGCAGTATTTT. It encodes CVSRPREERDTQYF. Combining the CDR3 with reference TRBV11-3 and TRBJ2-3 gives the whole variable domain EAGVVQSPRYKIIEKKQPVAFWCNPISGHNTLYWYLQNLGQGPELLIRYENEEAVDDSQLPKDRFSAERLKGVDSTLKIQPAELGDSAVYLCVSRPREERDTQYFGPGTRLTVL.

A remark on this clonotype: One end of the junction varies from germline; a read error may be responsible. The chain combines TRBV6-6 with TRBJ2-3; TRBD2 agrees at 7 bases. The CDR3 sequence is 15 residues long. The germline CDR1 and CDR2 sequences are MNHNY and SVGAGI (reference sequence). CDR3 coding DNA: TGTGCCAGCAGTTACAGGCTAGCGGCCACAGATACGCATTATTTT. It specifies CASSYRLAATDTHYF.

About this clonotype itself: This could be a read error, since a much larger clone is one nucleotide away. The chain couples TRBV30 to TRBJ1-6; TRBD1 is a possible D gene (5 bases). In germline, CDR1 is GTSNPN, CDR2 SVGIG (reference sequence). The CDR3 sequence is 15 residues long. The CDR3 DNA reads TGTGCCTGGAGTCCCTTTGTGGGGGAGAATTCACCCTTCCACTTT. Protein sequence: CAWSPFVGENSPFHF.

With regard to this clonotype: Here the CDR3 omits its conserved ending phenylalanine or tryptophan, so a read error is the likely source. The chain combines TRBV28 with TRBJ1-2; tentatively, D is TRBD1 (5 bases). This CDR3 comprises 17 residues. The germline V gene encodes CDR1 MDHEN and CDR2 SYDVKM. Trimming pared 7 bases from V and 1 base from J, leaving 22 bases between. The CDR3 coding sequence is TGTGCCAGCAAGCCGGACGGGACGAGTGGGGGTAACTATGGCTACACCTTA. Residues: CASKPDGTSGGNYGYTL.

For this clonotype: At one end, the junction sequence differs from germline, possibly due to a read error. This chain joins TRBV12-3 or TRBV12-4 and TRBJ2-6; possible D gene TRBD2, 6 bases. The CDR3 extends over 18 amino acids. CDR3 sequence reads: CTSSPRGNGRAGANVLTF. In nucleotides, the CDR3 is TGTACCAGCAGTCCGCGGGGTAACGGGAGAGCTGGGGCCAACGTCCTGACTTTC.

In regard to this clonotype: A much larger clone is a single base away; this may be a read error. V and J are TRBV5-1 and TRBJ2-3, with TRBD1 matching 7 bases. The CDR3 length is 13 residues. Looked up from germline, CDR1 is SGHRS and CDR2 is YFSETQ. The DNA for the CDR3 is TGCGCCAGCAGCTCTCAGGGGACAGATACGCTGTATTTT. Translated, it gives CASSSQGTDTLYF.

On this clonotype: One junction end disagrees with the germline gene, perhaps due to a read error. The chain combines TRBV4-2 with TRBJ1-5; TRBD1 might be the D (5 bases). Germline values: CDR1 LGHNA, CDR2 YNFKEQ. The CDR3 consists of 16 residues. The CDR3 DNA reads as TGTGCCGGCAGCCGGCGTCAGGGTATAGAAGATCAGCCCCAGCATTTT. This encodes CAGSRRQGIEDQPQHF.

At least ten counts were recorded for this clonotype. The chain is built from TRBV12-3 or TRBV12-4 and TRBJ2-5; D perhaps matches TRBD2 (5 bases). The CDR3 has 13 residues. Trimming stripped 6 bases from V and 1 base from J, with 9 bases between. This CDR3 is CASRLGIQETQYF. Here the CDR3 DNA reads TGTGCCAGCAGACTAGGGATCCAAGAGACCCAGTACTTC.

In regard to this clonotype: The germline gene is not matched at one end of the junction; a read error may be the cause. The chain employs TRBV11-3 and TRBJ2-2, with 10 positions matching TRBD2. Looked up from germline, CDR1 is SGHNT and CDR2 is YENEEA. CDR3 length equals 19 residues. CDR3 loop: CASGRDDTGLASRTGGLFF. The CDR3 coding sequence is TGTGCCAGCGGTCGTGATGACACGGGACTAGCGAGTCGCACCGGGGGGCTGTTTTTT.

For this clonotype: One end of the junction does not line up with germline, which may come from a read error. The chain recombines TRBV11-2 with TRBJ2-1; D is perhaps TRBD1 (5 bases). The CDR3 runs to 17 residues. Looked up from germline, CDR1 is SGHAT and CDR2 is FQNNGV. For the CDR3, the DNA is TGTGCCAGCAGCTTAGTGAAAGCCCAGGGCTCCTACAATGAGCAATTCTTC. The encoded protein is CASSLVKAQGSYNEQFF.

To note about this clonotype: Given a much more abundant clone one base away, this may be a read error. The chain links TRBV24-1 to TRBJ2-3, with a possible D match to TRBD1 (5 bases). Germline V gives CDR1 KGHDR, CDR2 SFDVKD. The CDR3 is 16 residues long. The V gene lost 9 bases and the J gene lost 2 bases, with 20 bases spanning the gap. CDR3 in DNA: TGTGCCACCTCCAACGGCGCGGAAGGACACACAGATACGCAGTATTTT. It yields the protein CATSNGAEGHTDTQYF.

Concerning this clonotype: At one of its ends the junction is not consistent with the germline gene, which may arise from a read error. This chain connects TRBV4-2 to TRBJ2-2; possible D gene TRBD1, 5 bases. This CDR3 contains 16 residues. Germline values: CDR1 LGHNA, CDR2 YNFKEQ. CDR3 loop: CASSQDLRAKSGELFF. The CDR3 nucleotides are TGTGCCAGTAGCCAAGATCTCAGGGCGAAGAGCGGGGAGCTGTTTTTT.

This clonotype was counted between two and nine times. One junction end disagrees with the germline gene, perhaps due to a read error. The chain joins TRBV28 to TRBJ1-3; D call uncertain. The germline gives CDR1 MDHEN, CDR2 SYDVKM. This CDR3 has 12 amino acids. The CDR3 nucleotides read TGTGCCAGCAGAATCCACGGAAGCACCATATATTTT. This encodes CASRIHGSTIYF. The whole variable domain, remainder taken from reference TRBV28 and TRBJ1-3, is DVKVTQSSRYLVKRTGEKVFLECVQDMDHENMFWYRQDPGLGLRLIYFSYDVKMKEKGDIPEGYSVSREKKERFSLILESASTNQTSMYLCASRIHGSTIYFGEGSWLTVV.

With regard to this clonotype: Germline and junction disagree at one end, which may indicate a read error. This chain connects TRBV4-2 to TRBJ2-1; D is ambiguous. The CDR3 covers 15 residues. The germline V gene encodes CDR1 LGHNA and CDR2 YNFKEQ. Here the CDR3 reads CASSQDPRLYNEQFF. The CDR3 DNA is TGCGCCAGCAGCCAAGATCCTCGGCTTTACAATGAGCAGTTCTTC.

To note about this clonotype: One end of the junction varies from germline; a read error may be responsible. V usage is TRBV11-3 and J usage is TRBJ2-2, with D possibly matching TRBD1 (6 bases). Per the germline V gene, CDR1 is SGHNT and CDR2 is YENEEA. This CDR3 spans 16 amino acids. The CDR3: CARILDYRVDTGELFF. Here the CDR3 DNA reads TGTGCCAGGATCTTAGACTACAGGGTGGACACCGGGGAACTGTTTTTT.